Each of the 3 T cell receptor beta chains below was sequenced from the same sample in a study of PD-1 blockade in classical Hodgkin lymphoma. Profiled with immunoSEQ multiplex PCR; TCRdb holds only in-frame clones, not every one. The data show 40,000 to 45,000 clones, 76% seen once. Exposure to brentuximab vedotin varied, and each patient had relapsed following autologous stem cell transplantation. This specimen consisted of peripheral blood mononuclear cells (PBMCs), obtained at baseline. The receptors originated from a human donor with classical Hodgkin lymphoma.

Concerning this clone: Different DNA sequences within this sample yield the same CDR3. V usage is TRBV19 and J usage is TRBJ1-4; 7 positions match TRBD1. CDR3 length: 15 residues. V lost 5 bases and J lost 0; bases outside the gene matches: 3. Germline V gives CDR1 LNHDA, CDR2 SQIVND (reference sequence). In DNA, the CDR3 is TGTGCCAGTAGTCTCGGGACAGCAACTAATGAAAAACTGTTTTTT. Its protein product is CASSLGTATNEKLFF. Full variable domain (remainder filled in from reference TRBV19 and TRBJ1-4): DGGITQSPKYLFRKEGQNVTLSCEQNLNHDAMYWYRQDPGQGLRLIYYSQIVNDFQKGDIAEGYSVSREKKESFPLTVTSAQKNPTAFYLCASSLGTATNEKLFFGSGTQLSVL.

A single count supports this clone. The chain employs TRBV6-6 and TRBJ1-3; no firm D call. Germline V CDR1 and CDR2: MNHNY, SVGAGI (reference sequence). Trimming shortened V by 2 bases and J by 3 bases, and 2 bases separated the two germline ends. The length of the CDR3 is 12 residues. DNA for the CDR3: TGTGCCAGCAGTTACAGTGGAAACACCATATATTTT. Translated, it gives CASSYSGNTIYF.

The gene calls are TRBV7-9 and TRBJ2-4; D gene ambiguous. The germline CDR1 and CDR2 sequences are SEHNR and FQNEAQ (reference sequence). V lost 2 bases and J lost 9, with 8 bases in between. The CDR3 is made up of 12 amino acids. The CDR3 sequence: CASSLSPGIQYF. CDR3 bases: TGTGCCAGCAGCTTAAGCCCGGGCATTCAGTACTTC.